A selection of T cell receptor beta chains follows, all from one sample in a study of read filtering for tumor transcriptome and immune sequencing. TCRdb re-called the reads through MiXCR, storing one row per CDR3 protein. The profile shows some 130,000 distinct CDR3 sequences, around 14% of them singletons. The sequencing sample was made of a population of CD138-negative cells sorted from bone marrow. The receptor set was obtained from a donor aged 40 or older with multiple myeloma. Each CDR3 is given with its conserved first and last residue. D genes are given only for firm matches. For some rows the clone size is stated as once, few or many, or as a class when expanded; others skip it.

V: TRBV6-2/TRBV6-3; D: TRBD2; size: many; J: TRBJ2-7; DNA: TGTGCCAGCAGTTACGGGATGGCGGGAGCCTACGAGCAGTACTTC; CDR3: CASSYGMAGAYEQYF
V: TRBV29-1; D: NA; size: many; J: TRBJ1-1; DNA: TGCAGCGTTACCTCCCCCCCCGAGGGTGAAGCTTTCTTT; CDR3: CSVTSPPEGEAFF
V: TRBV7-9; D: NA; size: many; J: TRBJ1-1; DNA: TGTGCCAGCAGCTTAACCCCTCCTCGGGACACTGAAGCTTTCTTT; CDR3: CASSLTPPRDTEAFF
V: TRBV20-1; D: NA; size: many; J: TRBJ1-4; DNA: TGCAGTGCTCCAGGGTCAGTGGAGGAAAAACTGTTTTTT; CDR3: CSAPGSVEEKLFF
V: TRBV18; D: TRBD2; size: many; J: TRBJ2-7; DNA: TGTGCCAGCTCACCAGTAACTAGCGGCCGCTACGAGCAGTACTTC; CDR3: CASSPVTSGRYEQYF
V: TRBV7-8; D: TRBD2; size: many; J: TRBJ2-1; DNA: TGTGCCAGCAGCTCTAGCGGGAGTTACTACAATGAGCAGTTCTTC; CDR3: CASSSSGSYYNEQFF
V: TRBV18; D: NA; size: many; J: TRBJ1-1; DNA: TGTGCCAGCTCTCCCCGGGACCGGAACACTGAAGCTTTCTTT; CDR3: CASSPRDRNTEAFF
V: TRBV7-2; D: TRBD2; size: many; J: TRBJ2-3; DNA: TGTGCCAGCAGCTCTACTAGCGGGATTGGAGATACGCAGTATTTT; CDR3: CASSSTSGIGDTQYF
V: TRBV19; D: TRBD1; size: NA; J: TRBJ2-7; DNA: TGTGCCAGTACTACAGGGGTGTTGAACGAGCAGTACTTC; CDR3: CASTTGVLNEQYF
V: TRBV10-3; D: TRBD2; size: many; J: TRBJ2-5; DNA: TGTGCCATCAGCAGCGGGAGGTCAGAGACCCAGTACTTC; CDR3: CAISSGRSETQYF
V: TRBV9; D: NA; size: many; J: TRBJ2-1; DNA: TGTGCCAGCAGCGTAAATTACCAGAACAATGAGCAGTTCTTC; CDR3: CASSVNYQNNEQFF
V: TRBV20-1; D: NA; size: many; J: TRBJ1-6; DNA: TGCAGTGCTAGTGCGGGGTGGTATAATTCACCCCTCCACTTT; CDR3: CSASAGWYNSPLHF
V: TRBV7-9; D: NA; size: many; J: TRBJ2-2; DNA: TGTGCCAGCATCCGGACTACGAACACCGGGGAGCTGTTTTTT; CDR3: CASIRTTNTGELFF
V: TRBV5-4; D: NA; size: few; J: TRBJ1-5; DNA: TGTGCCAGCAGCTTGGATACAGCTGGTCAGCCCCAGCATTTT; CDR3: CASSLDTAGQPQHF
V: TRBV7-2; D: TRBD1; size: NA; J: TRBJ2-1; DNA: TGTGCCAGCGCACAGGGGAATTACAATGAGCAGTTCTTC; CDR3: CASAQGNYNEQFF
V: TRBV11-2; D: TRBD1; size: many; J: TRBJ2-5; DNA: TGTGCCAGCAGTCTCAGGGGGGAGACCCAGTACTTC; CDR3: CASSLRGETQYF
V: TRBV5-1; D: NA; size: many; J: TRBJ2-3; DNA: TGCGCCAGCAGCTTGGTTTCCAGTGGGACAGATACGCAGTATTTT; CDR3: CASSLVSSGTDTQYF
V: TRBV2; D: NA; size: many; J: TRBJ2-3; DNA: TGTGCCAGCACGCCCGAACAACACATCACAGATACGCAGTATTTT; CDR3: CASTPEQHITDTQYF
V: TRBV15; D: NA; size: many; J: TRBJ1-5; DNA: TGTGCCACCAGCAGAGAAGGGTTAAGCAATCAGCCCCAGCATTTT; CDR3: CATSREGLSNQPQHF
V: TRBV7-2; D: TRBD1; size: NA; J: TRBJ1-1; DNA: TGTGCCAGCAGCCCAAGACAGGGGGCGAACACTGAAGCTTTCTTT; CDR3: CASSPRQGANTEAFF
V: TRBV6-1; D: TRBD2; size: many; J: TRBJ2-2; DNA: TGTGCCAGCAAGCCGTTAGCGGGAGAAACCGGGGAGCTGTTTTTT; CDR3: CASKPLAGETGELFF
V: TRBV6-2/TRBV6-3; D: TRBD1; size: few; J: TRBJ2-7; DNA: TGTGCCAGCAGTTACGGGACAGGGACCTACGAGCAGTACTTC; CDR3: CASSYGTGTYEQYF
V: TRBV12-3/TRBV12-4; D: NA; size: NA; J: TRBJ2-2; DNA: TGTGCCAGCGCGTACAGAGAGAGTCCCGGGGAGCTGTTTTTT; CDR3: CASAYRESPGELFF